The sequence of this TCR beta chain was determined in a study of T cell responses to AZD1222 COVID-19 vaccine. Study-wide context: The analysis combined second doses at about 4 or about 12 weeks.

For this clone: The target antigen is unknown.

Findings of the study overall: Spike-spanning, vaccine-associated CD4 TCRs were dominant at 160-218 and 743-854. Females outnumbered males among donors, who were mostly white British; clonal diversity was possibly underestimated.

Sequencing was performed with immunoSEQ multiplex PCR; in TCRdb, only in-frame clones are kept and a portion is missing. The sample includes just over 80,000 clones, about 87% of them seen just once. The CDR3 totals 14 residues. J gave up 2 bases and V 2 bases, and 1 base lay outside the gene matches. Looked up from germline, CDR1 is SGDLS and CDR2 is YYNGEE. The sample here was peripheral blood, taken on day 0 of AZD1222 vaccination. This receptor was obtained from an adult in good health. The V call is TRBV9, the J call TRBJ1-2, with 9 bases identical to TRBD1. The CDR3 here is CASSVGTGNYGYTF. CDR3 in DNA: TGTGCCAGCAGCGTTGGGACAGGGAACTATGGCTACACCTTC. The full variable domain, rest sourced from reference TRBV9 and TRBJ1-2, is DSGVTQTPKHLITATGQRVTLRCSPRSGDLSVYWYQQSLDQGLQFLIQYYNGEERAKGNILERFSAQQFPDLHSELNLSSLELGDSALYFCASSVGTGNYGYTFGSGTRLTVV.